This is a list of T cell receptor beta chains from one sample in a study of shared clonotypes between healthy human individuals. The method was immunoSEQ multiplex PCR; TCRdb's version includes in-frame clones alone and lacks a portion of them. The table includes under 850,000 clones, roughly two thirds detected once. The sequencing sample was made of memory CD4+ T cells sorted from blood. The receptors originated from a woman in her twenties or thirties in good health. Both conserved end residues are part of each CDR3. The D gene is left open where the match is weak. Some rows mark clone size as missing; the rest say once, few, many or name a class of expanded clone.

abundance: NA; v_gene: TRBV19; d_gene: TRBD1; j_gene: TRBJ1-2; CDR3nt: TGTGCCAGTGCCGGGACAGCGGCTAACTATGGCTACACCTTC; CDR3aa: CASAGTAANYGYTF
abundance: NA; v_gene: TRBV11-2; d_gene: TRBD1; j_gene: TRBJ2-7; CDR3nt: TGTGCCAGCAGCTTACCGACAGGGGGATTGGGGCAGTACTTC; CDR3aa: CASSLPTGGLGQYF
abundance: NA; v_gene: TRBV6-1; d_gene: NA; j_gene: TRBJ2-3; CDR3nt: TGTGCCAGCAGTACCGGCTGGAGCACAGATACGCAGTATTTT; CDR3aa: CASSTGWSTDTQYF
abundance: NA; v_gene: TRBV7-9; d_gene: NA; j_gene: TRBJ2-7; CDR3nt: TGTGCCAGCAGCTTAGATGTGCAGACGCAGTACTTC; CDR3aa: CASSLDVQTQYF
abundance: many; v_gene: TRBV19; d_gene: NA; j_gene: TRBJ1-1; CDR3nt: TGTGCCAGTAAGTCTTTCATGAACACTGAAGCTTTCTTT; CDR3aa: CASKSFMNTEAFF
abundance: NA; v_gene: TRBV9; d_gene: NA; j_gene: TRBJ2-1; CDR3nt: TGTGCCAGCAGCCCCCCGGGGCAGTTCAATGAGCAGTTCTTC; CDR3aa: CASSPPGQFNEQFF
abundance: NA; v_gene: TRBV5-1; d_gene: NA; j_gene: TRBJ2-1; CDR3nt: TGCGCCAGCAGCTTGGAACAGGTGGGTGAGCAGTTCTTC; CDR3aa: CASSLEQVGEQFF
abundance: NA; v_gene: TRBV5-1; d_gene: TRBD2; j_gene: TRBJ2-1; CDR3nt: TGCGCCAGCAGCTTGGGAGGGACTAGCGGGACGGATGAGCAGTTCTTC; CDR3aa: CASSLGGTSGTDEQFF
abundance: NA; v_gene: TRBV4-1; d_gene: NA; j_gene: TRBJ2-1; CDR3nt: TGCGCCAGCAGCCAAAGAACAGGGGCCGGGACTAGTAACAATGAGCAGTTCTTC; CDR3aa: CASSQRTGAGTSNNEQFF
abundance: once; v_gene: TRBV7-9; d_gene: NA; j_gene: TRBJ2-7; CDR3nt: TGTGCCAGCAGCCCTTCCGTACCGGTTTGGGAGCAGTACTTC; CDR3aa: CASSPSVPVWEQYF
abundance: NA; v_gene: TRBV2; d_gene: TRBD2; j_gene: TRBJ2-7; CDR3nt: TGTGCCAGCAGCGGGACTATTAGCTTCTACGAGCAGTACTTC; CDR3aa: CASSGTISFYEQYF
abundance: once; v_gene: TRBV5-1; d_gene: TRBD2; j_gene: TRBJ2-1; CDR3nt: TGCGCCAGCAGCGGAATACTAGCGGGAGGCGAGCAGTTCTTC; CDR3aa: CASSGILAGGEQFF
abundance: once; v_gene: TRBV30; d_gene: TRBD1; j_gene: TRBJ2-5; CDR3nt: TGTGCCTGGAGTGTAGGCCCCCAGGGGGCGGGGACCCAGTACTTC; CDR3aa: CAWSVGPQGAGTQYF
abundance: few; v_gene: TRBV5-4; d_gene: NA; j_gene: TRBJ2-5; CDR3nt: TGTGCCAGCAGCGACCAGCGGAGGGCCCGAAAGACCCAGTACTTC; CDR3aa: CASSDQRRARKTQYF
abundance: NA; v_gene: TRBV28; d_gene: NA; j_gene: TRBJ1-1; CDR3nt: TGTGCCAGCAGTACCGTTGAGACTGAAGCTTTCTTT; CDR3aa: CASSTVETEAFF
abundance: NA; v_gene: TRBV5-1; d_gene: TRBD1; j_gene: TRBJ2-5; CDR3nt: TGCGCCAGCGCTAAGACCGGGACAGCTAAAGAGACCCAGTACTTC; CDR3aa: CASAKTGTAKETQYF
abundance: once; v_gene: TRBV27; d_gene: NA; j_gene: TRBJ2-3; CDR3nt: TGTGCCAGCAGTAAAAAGACAGATGCAGATACGCAGTATTTT; CDR3aa: CASSKKTDADTQYF
abundance: NA; v_gene: TRBV28; d_gene: NA; j_gene: TRBJ1-5; CDR3nt: TGTGCCAGCAAATACCGGCCTTTCAATCAGCCCCAGCATTTT; CDR3aa: CASKYRPFNQPQHF
abundance: NA; v_gene: TRBV25-1; d_gene: NA; j_gene: TRBJ2-2; CDR3nt: TGTGCCAGCAGTAAACCCGGGACCGGGGAGCTGTTTTTT; CDR3aa: CASSKPGTGELFF
abundance: few; v_gene: TRBV7-9; d_gene: NA; j_gene: TRBJ1-1; CDR3nt: TGTGCCAGCAGCTCCGAAAATGAAGCTTTCTTT; CDR3aa: CASSSENEAFF
abundance: NA; v_gene: TRBV29-1; d_gene: NA; j_gene: TRBJ1-1; CDR3nt: TGCAGCGCCAAGACGGCAGGGTTCACTGAAGCTTTCTTT; CDR3aa: CSAKTAGFTEAFF
abundance: NA; v_gene: TRBV5-1; d_gene: NA; j_gene: TRBJ1-3; CDR3nt: TGCGCCAGCAGCTTGGTGGGGGGAACCTACGGAAACACCATATATTTT; CDR3aa: CASSLVGGTYGNTIYF
abundance: NA; v_gene: TRBV29-1; d_gene: NA; j_gene: TRBJ1-5; CDR3nt: TGCAGCGTTTCTTCCCGGGTAGATCAGCCCCAGCATTTT; CDR3aa: CSVSSRVDQPQHF
abundance: NA; v_gene: TRBV5-4; d_gene: TRBD1; j_gene: TRBJ2-3; CDR3nt: TGTGCCAGCAGCTTTCCCCGACAGGGGGCCACAGATACGCAGTATTTT; CDR3aa: CASSFPRQGATDTQYF
abundance: many; v_gene: TRBV25-1; d_gene: NA; j_gene: TRBJ2-1; CDR3nt: TGTGCCAGCAGTGGTCACAGGGAGGTATACAATGAGCAGTTCTTC; CDR3aa: CASSGHREVYNEQFF
abundance: many; v_gene: TRBV6-4; d_gene: NA; j_gene: TRBJ2-7; CDR3nt: TGTGCCAGCAGTGACTCCTACGAGCAGTACTTC; CDR3aa: CASSDSYEQYF
abundance: NA; v_gene: TRBV4-2; d_gene: TRBD1; j_gene: TRBJ2-6; CDR3nt: TGTGCCAGCAGCCAACAGGAAGGGACAGGAGCGGCTGGGGCCAACGTCCTGACTTTC; CDR3aa: CASSQQEGTGAAGANVLTF
abundance: NA; v_gene: TRBV7-9; d_gene: NA; j_gene: TRBJ1-2; CDR3nt: TGTGCCAGCTTTCGTGGATCCGTTGGCTACACCTTC; CDR3aa: CASFRGSVGYTF